The entry that follows covers one T cell receptor beta chain sequence. This sample stems from a study of blood T cell repertoires in COVID-19. Some clones are missing from TCRdb's copy, which holds only in-frame ones; the method was immunoSEQ multiplex PCR. This sample yields some 180,000 clones, of which roughly 85% are seen a single time; more than 5.5% belongs to the top ten. Looked up from germline, CDR1 is LNHDA and CDR2 is SQIVND (reference sequence). V lost 1 base and J lost 2, with 11 bases in between. The CDR3 covers 15 residues. The genes are TRBV19 and TRBJ1-1; D is uncertain. Sequencing used PBMCs or T cells enriched from blood (not recorded which). The source of this sequence is a man between 40 and 49 years old who had recovered from COVID-19. Here the CDR3 DNA reads TGTGCCAGTAGTATAGGTGGGTCGGGAAACACTGAAGCTTTCTTT. Protein sequence: CASSIGGSGNTEAFF.